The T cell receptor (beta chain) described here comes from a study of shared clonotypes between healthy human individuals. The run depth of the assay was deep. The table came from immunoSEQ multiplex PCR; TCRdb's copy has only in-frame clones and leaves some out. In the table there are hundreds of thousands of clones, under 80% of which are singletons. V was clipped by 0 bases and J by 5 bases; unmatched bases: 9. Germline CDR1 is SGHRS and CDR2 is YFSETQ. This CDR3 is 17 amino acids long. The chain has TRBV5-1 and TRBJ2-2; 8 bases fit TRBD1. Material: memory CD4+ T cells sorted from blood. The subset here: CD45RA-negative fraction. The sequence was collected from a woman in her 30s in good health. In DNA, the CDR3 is TGCGCCAGCAGCTTGGATTCCAGGGGGCAATCAACCGGGGAGCTGTTTTTT. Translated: CASSLDSRGQSTGELFF.